This entry lists 28 T cell receptor beta chains sequenced from one sample in a study of cytotoxic CD8 clonotypes in ibrutinib-treated CLL. Clones were read by immunoSEQ multiplex PCR, and TCRdb kept only the in-frame ones, dropping some. In the table there are more than 200,000 clones, around 70% of which are singletons. The sequences come from PBMCs, collected after 12 months of ibrutinib treatment. Receptor source: a human donor with chronic lymphocytic leukemia.

The chain carries TRBV9 and TRBJ2-1; the D gene could be TRBD1 or TRBD2 (6 bases each). CDR1 SGDLS and CDR2 YYNGEE come from the germline V gene. Trimming cost V 0 bases and J 0 bases, with 13 bases left between them. This CDR3 spans 17 amino acids. CDR3 bases: TGTGCCAGCAGCGTAGCTCAAGGGGGGAGCTCCTACAATGAGCAGTTCTTC. Protein product: CASSVAQGGSSYNEQFF. The full variable domain, completed using reference TRBV9 and TRBJ2-1, is DSGVTQTPKHLITATGQRVTLRCSPRSGDLSVYWYQQSLDQGLQFLIQYYNGEERAKGNILERFSAQQFPDLHSELNLSSLELGDSALYFCASSVAQGGSSYNEQFFGPGTRLTVL.

CDR3 residues: CASSLSPGGNQPQHF. The CDR3, as DNA: TGTGCCAGCAGTTTATCCCCAGGCGGTAATCAGCCCCAGCATTTT. The V call is TRBV27, the J call TRBJ1-5; D gene uncertain. CDR1 is MNHEY and CDR2 is SMNVEV in the germline V gene (reference sequence). V was cut by 0 bases and J by 4 bases, with 10 bases left in between. The CDR3 length is 15 residues.

V and J are TRBV6-1 and TRBJ2-1, with a weak D call TRBD1 (6 bases). This CDR3 has 15 amino acids. Germline CDR1 reads MNHNS; CDR2 reads SASEGT. Trimming took off 6 bases at V and 0 bases at J, with 12 bases between the two ends. Here the CDR3 DNA reads TGTGCCAGCAGCCTGGACAGAAGCTCCTACAATGAGCAGTTCTTC. It translates to CASSLDRSSYNEQFF.

This clone was observed many times. This sample includes further DNA sequences coding for the same CDR3. The J gene is TRBJ2-7, the V gene TRBV2, with a weak D call TRBD2 (6 bases). Germline values: CDR1 SNHLY, CDR2 FYNNEI. The V end lost 4 bases, the J end lost 4 bases, and 11 bases lay between the germline ends. The CDR3 extends over 13 amino acids. CDR3 DNA sequence: TGTGCCAGCAGTGCCGGGACTCCATACGAGCAGTACTTC. This translates into CASSAGTPYEQYF.

The CDR3 spells CASSQTGGRNQPQHF. The CDR3 bases are TGTGCCAGCAGTCAGACAGGGGGCCGGAATCAGCCCCAGCATTTT. The V and J genes are TRBV7-3 and TRBJ1-5, with TRBD1 identical over 10 bases. The V segment lost 6 bases and the J segment 4 bases; nucleotides outside the gene matches: 6. Germline V gives CDR1 SGHTA, CDR2 FQGTGA. The CDR3 is 15 amino acids. The whole variable domain, filled in from reference TRBV7-3 and TRBJ1-5, reads GAGVSQTPSNKVTEKGKYVELRCDPISGHTALYWYRQSLGQGPEFLIYFQGTGAADDSGLPNDRFFAVRPEGSVSTLKIQRTERGDSAVYLCASSQTGGRNQPQHFGDGTRLSIL.

The rearrangement uses TRBV12-5 and TRBJ1-4; 7 bases map to TRBD1. Trimming cost V 3 bases and J 6 bases; bases outside gene matches: 10. Germline CDR1 is LGHNT and CDR2 is FRNRAP. The CDR3 has 16 amino acids. In DNA, the CDR3 is TGTGCTAGTGGTTTCCCACCCGACAGGGACCATGAAAAACTGTTTTTT. This encodes CASGFPPDRDHEKLFF.

Written as DNA, the CDR3 is TGCAGCGTTGAAGATAATAACAGGGAGGGAGAGACCCAGTACTTC. Protein sequence: CSVEDNNREGETQYF. The chain joins TRBV29-1 to TRBJ2-5; D perhaps matches TRBD2 (7 bases). Per the germline V gene, CDR1 is SQVTM and CDR2 is ANQGSEA. Trimming shortened V by 0 bases and J by 4 bases, and 15 bases separated the two germline ends. The CDR3 runs 15 residues.

The chain combines TRBV5-6 with TRBJ2-2, with D perhaps being TRBD1 or TRBD2 (6 bases each). This CDR3 comprises 13 residues. Per the germline V gene, CDR1 is SGHDT and CDR2 is YYEEEE. Trimming took 5 bases from V and 6 from J, leaving 11 bases between them. In DNA, the CDR3 is TGTGCCAGCAGAAAGGGGGGATCCGGGGAGCTGTTTTTT. Protein sequence: CASRKGGSGELFF.

This clone was seen more than once but under ten times. The chain is built from TRBV5-1 and TRBJ1-5; tentative D call: TRBD1 (6 bases). CDR1 is SGHRS and CDR2 is YFSETQ in the germline V gene. This CDR3 has 15 residues. V was cut by 4 bases and J by 7 bases, with 18 bases left in between. In DNA form, the CDR3 reads TGCGCCAGCAGCCCCATACCGACAGGCGGGCAGCCCCAGCATTTT. Translated: CASSPIPTGGQPQHF.

The chain recombines TRBV5-6 with TRBJ1-2; 8 bases fit TRBD1. The germline CDR1 and CDR2 sequences are SGHDT and YYEEEE. J was trimmed by 5 bases and V by 0 bases; bases with no gene match: 9. CDR3 size: 16 residues. The DNA of the CDR3 is TGTGCCAGCAGCTTGGGGTTTCAGGGGGCCGGGTATGGCTACACCTTC. Amino acids: CASSLGFQGAGYGYTF.

The chain joins TRBV11-3 to TRBJ2-2; tentatively, D is TRBD1 (6 bases). V dropped 5 bases and J dropped 3 bases, with 7 bases sitting between them. Germline V lookup: CDR1 SGHNT, CDR2 YENEEA. The CDR3 spans 13 residues. For the CDR3, the DNA is TGTGCCAGCAGCCGACAGGACACCGGGGAGCTGTTTTTT. Encoded protein: CASSRQDTGELFF. Combining the CDR3 with reference TRBV11-3 and TRBJ2-2 gives the whole variable domain EAGVVQSPRYKIIEKKQPVAFWCNPISGHNTLYWYLQNLGQGPELLIRYENEEAVDDSQLPKDRFSAERLKGVDSTLKIQPAELGDSAVYLCASSRQDTGELFFGEGSRLTVL.

The V call is TRBV2, the J call TRBJ2-7; no definite D call. V lost 7 bases to trimming and J lost 4 bases, with 11 bases between them. This CDR3 comprises 12 residues. Looked up from germline, CDR1 is SNHLY and CDR2 is FYNNEI. The CDR3 DNA sequence: TGTGCCAGCACTCTACACCAATACGAGCAGTACTTC. Protein product: CASTLHQYEQYF.

The gene calls are TRBV7-2 and TRBJ2-2, with D uncertain. Germline assignment: CDR1 SGHTA and CDR2 FQGNSA. The CDR3 is made up of 13 amino acids. Trimming removed 6 bases at V and 6 bases at J, with 11 bases between. The CDR3 nucleotides read TGTGCCAGCAGTCGCGGACGGCCCGGGGAGCTGTTTTTT. It yields the protein CASSRGRPGELFF.

The rearrangement uses TRBV5-8 and TRBJ2-3; maybe TRBD2 (5 bases). The CDR3 covers 15 residues. The ends were cut back, 0 bases at V and 2 bases at J, with 10 bases in the middle. Per the germline V gene, CDR1 is SGHTS and CDR2 is YDEGEE. CDR3 sequence (DNA): TGTGCCAGCAGCTTGGCGGGCCGGGACACAGATACGCAGTATTTT. This sequence encodes CASSLAGRDTDTQYF.

The chain combines TRBV7-7 with TRBJ2-4; 11 bases are shared with TRBD2. The CDR3 has 19 amino acids. In germline, CDR1 is SSHAT, CDR2 FNYEAQ (reference sequence). V shed 6 bases and J 4 bases; nucleotides not matched to a gene: 17. CDR3 coding DNA: TGTGCCAGCAGTTACTCAAATCTCCTAGCGGGGGGCCTTAAAAACATTCAGTACTTC. Encoded protein: CASSYSNLLAGGLKNIQYF. The variable domain in full, completed from reference TRBV7-7 and TRBJ2-4, reads GAGVSQSPRYKVTKRGQDVTLRCDPISSHATLYWYQQALGQGPEFLTYFNYEAQPDKSGLPSDRFSAERPEGSISTLTIQRTEQRDSAMYRCASSYSNLLAGGLKNIQYFGAGTRLSVL.

This clone was seen many times. The chain carries TRBV9 and TRBJ1-5; maybe TRBD1 (6 bases). V lost 0 bases, J lost 3 bases, and 13 bases lay in between. CDR3 length equals 16 residues. CDR1 is SGDLS, CDR2 YYNGEE, per germline. The CDR3 sequence: CASSVDAQGINQPQHF. The DNA for the CDR3 is TGTGCCAGCAGCGTAGATGCACAGGGTATCAATCAGCCCCAGCATTTT.

This chain joins TRBV28 and TRBJ1-1; 8 bases map to TRBD1. Germline V gene lookup returns CDR1 MDHEN and CDR2 SYDVKM. With V trimmed by 6 bases and J by 3 bases, 6 bases remained unmatched. The CDR3 consists of 14 residues. The DNA for the CDR3 is TGTGCCAGCAGAAACAGGGGGTGGGACACTGAAGCTTTCTTT. Translation gives CASRNRGWDTEAFF.

This sequence joins TRBV7-2 and TRBJ1-3, with a weak D call TRBD1 (5 bases). The CDR3 length is 16 residues. V lost 6 bases and J lost 4, with 19 bases in between. CDR1 SGHTA and CDR2 FQGNSA come from the germline V gene. The chain's CDR3 is CASSPQGAGYGNTIYF. For the CDR3, the DNA is TGTGCCAGCAGTCCCCAGGGAGCGGGATACGGAAACACCATATATTTT.

The CDR3 sequence: CAWSAQRANYGYTF. The CDR3 DNA is TGTGCCTGGAGTGCCCAGAGGGCTAACTATGGCTACACCTTC. The chain combines TRBV30 with TRBJ1-2, with unresolved D. With 1 base removed from V and 0 bases from J, the gap between germline ends came to 9 bases. Germline V gene sequence: CDR1 GTSNPN, CDR2 SVGIG (reference sequence). The CDR3 loop spans 14 amino acids.

The gene calls are TRBV13 and TRBJ1-1; TRBD1 matches 7 bases. V trimming: 5 bases; J trimming: 0 bases; junction bases outside the gene matches: 12. CDR1 is PRHDT and CDR2 is FYEKMQ in the germline V gene (reference sequence). The CDR3 sequence is 17 residues long. The CDR3 region has the DNA TGTGCCAGCAGCCCCCGACAGGGAGCACGCATGAACACTGAAGCTTTCTTT. It encodes CASSPRQGARMNTEAFF.

The chain is built from TRBV28 and TRBJ1-2; 8 nucleotides align to TRBD1. Germline loops: CDR1 MDHEN, CDR2 SYDVKM. CDR3 length equals 15 residues. Trimming at V came to 3 bases and at J to 6 bases, leaving 9 bases not matched to a gene. The CDR3 DNA is TGTGCCAGCAGTTTCCAGGACAGGGAAAATGATGGCTACACCTTC. Translation: CASSFQDRENDGYTF.

The chain uses TRBV10-3 and TRBJ2-1; no clear D. The ends were cut back, 3 bases at V and 0 bases at J, with 18 bases in the middle. The CDR3 contains 18 residues. Per germline, CDR1 ENHRY and CDR2 SYGVKD. CDR3: CAISDSRLSLGSYNEQFF. In DNA, the CDR3 is TGTGCCATCAGTGATTCTCGACTGTCGCTCGGCTCCTACAATGAGCAGTTCTTC.

The gene calls are TRBV19 and TRBJ2-7; TRBD2 matches 10 bases. V lost 2 bases to trimming and J lost 2 bases; unmatched junction nucleotides: 9. This CDR3 is 17 amino acids long. The germline V gene encodes CDR1 LNHDA and CDR2 SQIVND (reference sequence). For the CDR3, the DNA is TGTGCCAGTAGTATACAAATAGGGACTAGCGTACCCTACGAGCAGTACTTC. The encoded protein is CASSIQIGTSVPYEQYF.

Here the CDR3 reads CASSLGRATDTQYF. In DNA form, the CDR3 reads TGCGCCAGCAGCTTGGGGCGGGCCACAGATACGCAGTATTTT. The chain couples TRBV5-1 to TRBJ2-3; possible D gene TRBD2, 5 bases. CDR3 size: 14 residues. V was clipped by 0 bases and J by 2 bases, with 7 bases between them. Germline V gives CDR1 SGHRS, CDR2 YFSETQ.

The chain combines TRBV7-3 with TRBJ2-1; tentatively, D is TRBD2 (6 bases). Germline-derived CDR1 and CDR2 are SGHTA and FQGTGA. The CDR3 loop spans 13 amino acids. Between the trimmed V and J ends, which lost 5 bases and 6 bases, there was a span of 11 bases. The CDR3 reads CASSLTRSNEQFF. In DNA, the CDR3 is TGTGCCAGCAGCCTGACTAGGAGCAATGAGCAGTTCTTC.

The chain couples TRBV7-3 to TRBJ1-1; a possible D gene is TRBD1 (5 bases). Germline V CDR1 and CDR2: SGHTA, FQGTGA. The CDR3 has 14 residues. V lost 2 bases, J lost 4 bases, and 11 bases lay in between. The CDR3: CASSLQGGVTEAFF. The CDR3 DNA is TGTGCCAGCAGCTTACAGGGTGGGGTCACTGAAGCTTTCTTT. Using reference TRBV7-3 and TRBJ1-1 for the parts outside the CDR3, the full variable domain is GAGVSQTPSNKVTEKGKYVELRCDPISGHTALYWYRQSLGQGPEFLIYFQGTGAADDSGLPNDRFFAVRPEGSVSTLKIQRTERGDSAVYLCASSLQGGVTEAFFGQGTRLTVV.

The chain recombines TRBV5-1 with TRBJ1-2; perhaps TRBD1 as D (6 bases). The CDR3 spans 16 residues. V lost 5 bases and J lost 4, with 21 bases in between. The germline V gene has CDR1 SGHRS and CDR2 YFSETQ. CDR3 sequence (DNA): TGCGCCAGCAGTTTTGGAGGGGGGCAGGCGGTCTATGGCTACACCTTC. Its translation: CASSFGGGQAVYGYTF.

This chain joins TRBV7-2 and TRBJ2-7; 8 bases are shared with TRBD2. The germline gives CDR1 SGHTA, CDR2 FQGNSA. The V and J ends lost 0 bases and 2 bases, in that order; junction bases with no gene match: 6. The CDR3 length is 16 residues. The CDR3 loop reads CASSLASSGPAYEQYF. In DNA form, the CDR3 reads TGTGCCAGCAGCTTAGCTTCTAGCGGGCCCGCCTACGAGCAGTACTTC.